The 15 T cell receptor beta chains below all came from one sample that was sequenced in a study of T cell repertoires in cytomegalovirus infection. TCRdb re-called the reads through MiXCR, storing one row per CDR3 protein. Seen here are about 450,000 distinct CDR3 sequences, roughly 30% observed once, and the top ten hold approximately 15%. The sequencing sample was made of PBMCs. The receptor source for this set is a human donor in good health (CMV status not recorded). Some clones in this sample may be carry-over from other donors' samples.

In its sample, this clonotype was seen a few times. This chain connects TRBV11-2 to TRBJ2-1; the D call may be TRBD1 or TRBD2 (5 bases each). The CDR3 consists of 14 residues. Germline-derived CDR1 and CDR2 are SGHAT and FQNNGV. V was cut by 1 base and J by 6 bases, with 10 bases left in between. CDR3 coding DNA: TGTGCCAGCAGCTTAGTATCGGGGCTCAATGAGCAGTTCTTC. As protein: CASSLVSGLNEQFF.

The chain joins TRBV27 to TRBJ1-1, with D perhaps TRBD1 (5 bases). V was pared by 2 bases and J by 6 bases, with 16 bases between. This CDR3 has 15 amino acids. From germline, CDR1 is MNHEY and CDR2 SMNVEV (reference sequence). The CDR3 DNA reads as TGTGCCAGCAGTTTAAGTGGGGGGGAGGTAGCTGAAGCTTTCTTT. Translating it yields CASSLSGGEVAEAFF.

This chain joins TRBV6-2 or TRBV6-3 and TRBJ1-5; D possibly corresponds to TRBD1 (5 bases). CDR1 is MNHEY, CDR2 SVGEGT, per germline. CDR3 length: 16 residues. V lost 0 bases to trimming and J lost 4 bases, with 13 bases between them. The CDR3 sequence: CASSYSPTETNQPQHF. DNA of the CDR3: TGTGCCAGCAGTTACTCGCCGACAGAGACGAATCAGCCCCAGCATTTT.

This clonotype was seen a handful of times. The chain combines TRBV2 with TRBJ1-6; weak D call: TRBD1 (5 bases). The germline gives CDR1 SNHLY, CDR2 FYNNEI. Trimming pared 3 bases from V and 9 bases from J, leaving 9 bases between. The CDR3 totals 13 residues. CDR3 sequence: CASSDARASPLHF. Written as DNA, the CDR3 is TGTGCCAGCAGTGACGCCAGGGCTTCACCCCTCCACTTT.

The chain has TRBV29-1 and TRBJ2-3; tentative D call: TRBD2 (7 bases). The CDR3 totals 16 residues. Looked up from germline, CDR1 is SQVTM and CDR2 is ANQGSEA. With 7 bases removed from V and 5 bases from J, the gap between germline ends came to 25 bases. Here the CDR3 DNA reads TGCAGCGCCTCCCAGGGGCGACACGGGGGGCAAGATACGCAGTATTTT. Translated, it gives CSASQGRHGGQDTQYF.

The chain joins TRBV12-3 or TRBV12-4 to TRBJ1-2; tentatively, D is TRBD1 (6 bases). V lost 5 bases and J 1 base, leaving 14 bases between the germline ends. This CDR3 spans 15 amino acids. As DNA, the CDR3 is TGTGCCAGCAGTCCTGTACAGGGCGGTAACTATGGCTACACCTTC. As protein: CASSPVQGGNYGYTF.

This clonotype occurred many times. The rearrangement links TRBV27 to TRBJ1-4, with D possibly being TRBD1 (5 bases). This CDR3 is built from 13 residues. The germline V gene encodes CDR1 MNHEY and CDR2 SMNVEV (reference sequence). V lost 6 bases and J lost 4, with 9 bases in between. CDR3 in amino acids: CASSPGYNEKLFF. CDR3 nucleotide sequence: TGTGCCAGCAGCCCAGGGTATAATGAAAAACTGTTTTTT.

This clonotype was counted between two and nine times. The chain is built from TRBV12-3 or TRBV12-4 and TRBJ1-2; D might be TRBD1 (5 bases). The CDR3 length is 15 residues. V gave up 5 bases and J gave up 1 base, with 14 bases separating them. For the CDR3, the DNA is TGTGCCAGCAGTCCTACTCCCGGGGGTAACTATGGCTACACCTTC. Protein product: CASSPTPGGNYGYTF.

This clonotype appeared a few times. V gene TRBV25-1 combines with J gene TRBJ1-3; no reliable D call. This CDR3 has 13 residues. The V gene's germline CDR1 is MGHDK and CDR2 SYGVNS. Deletions cut 1 base from V and 4 bases from J, with 5 bases between. The DNA for the CDR3 is TGTGCCAGCAGTGAATTGGTGGGAAACACCATATATTTT. Translated: CASSELVGNTIYF.

The sample holds a few counts of this clonotype. This chain joins TRBV27 and TRBJ2-7, with 9 bases aligning to TRBD2. Germline V gene lookup returns CDR1 MNHEY and CDR2 SMNVEV (reference sequence). Trimming at V came to 0 bases and at J to 3 bases, leaving 3 bases not matched to a gene. The CDR3 consists of 15 residues. CDR3 bases: TGTGCCAGCAGTTTATCCCAGCGGGGGGACTACGAGCAGTACTTC. Translated, it gives CASSLSQRGDYEQYF.

The rearrangement links TRBV7-2 to TRBJ2-3; no definite D call. Germline values: CDR1 SGHTA, CDR2 FQGNSA. The CDR3 extends over 15 amino acids. V dropped 5 bases and J dropped 0 bases, with 12 bases sitting between them. The CDR3 region is CASSVGPGSTDTQYF. The CDR3, as DNA: TGTGCCAGCAGCGTAGGGCCAGGAAGCACAGATACGCAGTATTTT.

This clonotype appeared a single time. The chain is built from TRBV19 and TRBJ1-2; no definite D call. This CDR3 comprises 15 residues. V was pared by 2 bases and J by 0 bases, with 10 bases between. Germline CDR1 reads LNHDA; CDR2 reads SQIVND (reference sequence). The CDR3 here is CASSILSRANYGYTF. In nucleotides, the CDR3 is TGTGCCAGTAGTATACTAAGCAGAGCTAACTATGGCTACACCTTC.

This chain connects TRBV14 to TRBJ2-2; 8 nucleotides line up with TRBD1. With 3 bases clipped from V and 4 bases from J, the junction kept 4 bases outside the gene matches. The CDR3 length is 15 residues. The germline gives CDR1 SGHDN, CDR2 FVKESK. Here the CDR3 reads CASSQVTGGTGELFF. CDR3 bases: TGTGCCAGCAGCCAGGTTACAGGGGGCACCGGGGAGCTGTTTTTT. The full variable domain, in which reference TRBV14 and TRBJ2-2 provide the parts outside the CDR3, is EAGVTQFPSHSVIEKGQTVTLRCDPISGHDNLYWYRRVMGKEIKFLLHFVKESKQDESGMPNNRFLAERTGGTYSTLKVQPAELEDSGVYFCASSQVTGGTGELFFGEGSRLTVL.

Comments on this clonotype: An end of the junction does not agree with germline; a read error may underlie this. The genes are TRBV28 and TRBJ1-4, with 8 bases identical to TRBD1. The CDR3 sequence is 15 residues long. Germline V CDR1 and CDR2: MDHEN, SYDVKM. CDR3 DNA: TGTGCCAGCAGTTCAGGGGGCACAGCTAATGAAAAACTGTGTTTT. Amino acid sequence: CASSSGGTANEKLCF.

This clonotype has only a few counts. The gene calls are TRBV18 and TRBJ1-1; D might be TRBD1 (5 bases). Germline-derived CDR1 and CDR2 are KGHSH and LQKENI. This CDR3 has 15 residues. Trimming took off 3 bases at V and 0 bases at J, with 11 bases between the two ends. CDR3 amino acids: CASSPATTVNTEAFF. As DNA, the CDR3 is TGTGCCAGCTCACCCGCAACGACAGTGAACACTGAAGCTTTCTTT.